This paragraph covers one TCR beta chain sequence. Germline values: CDR1 LGHDT, CDR2 YNNKEL (reference sequence). V was cut by 4 bases and J by 3 bases, with 15 bases left in between. This CDR3 comprises 16 residues. The data were taken from a study of blood T cell repertoires in COVID-19. Only in-frame clones appear in the TCRdb table, and some are missing; sequencing was by immunoSEQ multiplex PCR. Of around 220,000 clones in the sample, 86% were seen once. The source is a woman aged 45-65 years with COVID-19, enrolled during active disease. The V gene is TRBV3-1 (or the pseudogene TRBV3-2), the J gene TRBJ1-4, with TRBD1 as a possible D gene (5 bases). Sequencing input: peripheral blood. The CDR3 spells CASSPHLTDSNEKLFF. In DNA form, the CDR3 reads TGTGCCAGCAGCCCTCACTTGACAGACTCTAATGAAAAACTGTTTTTT.